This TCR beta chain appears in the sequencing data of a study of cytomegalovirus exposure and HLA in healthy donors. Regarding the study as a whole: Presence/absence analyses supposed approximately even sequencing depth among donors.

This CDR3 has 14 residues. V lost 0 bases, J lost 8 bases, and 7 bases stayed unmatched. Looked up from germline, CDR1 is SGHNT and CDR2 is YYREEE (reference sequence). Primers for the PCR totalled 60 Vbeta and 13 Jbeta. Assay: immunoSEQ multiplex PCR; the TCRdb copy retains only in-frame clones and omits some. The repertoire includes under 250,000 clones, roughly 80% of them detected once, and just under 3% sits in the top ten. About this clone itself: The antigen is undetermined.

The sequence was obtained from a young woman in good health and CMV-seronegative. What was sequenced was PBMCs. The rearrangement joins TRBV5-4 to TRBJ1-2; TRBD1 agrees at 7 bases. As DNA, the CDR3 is TGTGCCAGCAGCTTGGCCATCAGGGGGGAGGGCTACACCTTC. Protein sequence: CASSLAIRGEGYTF.